The sequence of this TCR beta chain was determined in a study of blood T cell repertoires in COVID-19. In the study overall: The samples span acute and convalescent COVID-19 from the United States, Italy and Spain.

The CDR3 runs to 14 residues. With 0 bases removed from V and 5 bases from J, the gap between germline ends came to 11 bases. CDR1 is SGHDT and CDR2 is YYEEEE in the germline V gene. Using immunoSEQ multiplex PCR, the repertoire was profiled, and TCRdb retains in-frame clones only, with some absent. The sample yields hundreds of thousands of clones, approximately 91% seen once. This clone was seen once. The TCR comes from a woman between 40 and 50 years old who had recovered from COVID-19. Sequencing was performed on PBMCs or T cells enriched from blood (not recorded which). V usage is TRBV5-6 and J usage is TRBJ1-1; perhaps TRBD1 as D (6 bases). Here the CDR3 DNA reads TGTGCCAGCAGCTTGGCTGGTCAGGGGACTGAAGCTTTCTTT. The encoded protein is CASSLAGQGTEAFF. Drawing the rest from reference TRBV5-6 and TRBJ1-1, the complete variable domain is DAGVTQSPTHLIKTRGQQVTLRCSPKSGHDTVSWYQQALGQGPQFIFQYYEEEERQRGNFPDRFSGHQFPNYSSELNVNALLLGDSALYLCASSLAGQGTEAFFGQGTRLTVV.